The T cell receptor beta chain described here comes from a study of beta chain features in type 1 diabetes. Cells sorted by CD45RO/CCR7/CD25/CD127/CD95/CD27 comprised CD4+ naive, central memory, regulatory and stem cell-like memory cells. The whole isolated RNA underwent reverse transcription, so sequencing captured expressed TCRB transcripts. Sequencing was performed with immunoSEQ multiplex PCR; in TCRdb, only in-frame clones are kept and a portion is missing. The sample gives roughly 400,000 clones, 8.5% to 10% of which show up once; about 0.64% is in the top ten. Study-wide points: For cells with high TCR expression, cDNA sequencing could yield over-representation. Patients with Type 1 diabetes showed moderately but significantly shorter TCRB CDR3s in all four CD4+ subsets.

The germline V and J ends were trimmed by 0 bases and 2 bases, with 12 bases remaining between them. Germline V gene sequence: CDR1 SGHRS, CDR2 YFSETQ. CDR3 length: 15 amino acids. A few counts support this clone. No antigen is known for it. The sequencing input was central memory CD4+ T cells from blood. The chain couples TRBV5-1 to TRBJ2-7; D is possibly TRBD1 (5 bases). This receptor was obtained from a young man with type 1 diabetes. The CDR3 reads CASSLEPDTPYEQYF. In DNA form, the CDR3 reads TGCGCCAGCAGCTTGGAACCGGACACACCCTACGAGCAGTACTTC.